The 6 T cell receptor beta chains below come from one sample, sequenced in a study of blood T cell repertoires in COVID-19. Assay: immunoSEQ multiplex PCR; the TCRdb copy retains only in-frame clones and omits some. The sample lists roughly 220,000 clones; about 85% were seen once. The source material was PBMCs or T cells enriched from blood (not recorded which). Receptors were obtained from a woman younger than 45 who had recovered from COVID-19.

V is TRBV7-2 and J is TRBJ2-1, with a weak D call TRBD2 (5 bases). The germline V gene has CDR1 SGHTA and CDR2 FQGNSA. This CDR3 region has 14 residues. The V gene lost 5 bases and the J gene lost 4 bases, with 12 bases spanning the gap. In DNA form, the CDR3 reads TGTGCCAGCAGCCTAGGACTTACTTACAATGAGCAGTTCTTC. This encodes CASSLGLTYNEQFF. Based on the CDR3 plus reference TRBV7-2 and TRBJ2-1, the full variable domain is GAGVSQSPSNKVTEKGKDVELRCDPISGHTALYWYRQSLGQGLEFLIYFQGNSAPDKSGLPSDRFSAERTGGSVSTLTIQRTQQEDSAVYLCASSLGLTYNEQFFGPGTRLTVL.

V usage is TRBV11-2 and J usage is TRBJ2-1; the match to TRBD2 covers 10 bases. The CDR3 runs to 15 residues. V shed 5 bases, J shed 9 bases, and the junction held 10 bases outside the gene matches. Germline loops: CDR1 SGHAT, CDR2 FQNNGV. CDR3 protein: CASSPGGLASGEQFF. CDR3 DNA: TGTGCCAGCAGCCCGGGGGGACTAGCGTCCGGTGAGCAGTTCTTC.

The chain uses TRBV5-4 and TRBJ2-1; 9 nucleotides agree with TRBD2. Looked up from germline, CDR1 is SGHNT and CDR2 is YYREEE (reference sequence). This CDR3 is 14 amino acids long. With 0 bases clipped from V and 7 bases from J, the junction kept 2 bases outside the gene matches. The CDR3 spells CASSLGLADNEQFF. The CDR3 DNA reads TGTGCCAGCAGCTTGGGACTAGCGGATAATGAGCAGTTCTTC.

This sequence joins TRBV7-2 and TRBJ2-3, with TRBD2 matching 15 bases. CDR3 length: 17 amino acids. Germline CDR1 and CDR2: SGHTA and FQGNSA. Germline trimming cut 6 bases from V and 2 bases from J; bases unmatched to any gene: 6. For the CDR3, the DNA is TGTGCCAGCAGACGGACTAGCGGGGGGGCGTTCACAGATACGCAGTATTTT. Its protein is CASRRTSGGAFTDTQYF.

This clone appeared a single time. The sample contains more than one DNA sequence encoding this CDR3. The V call is TRBV9, the J call TRBJ2-7; weak D call: TRBD1 (6 bases). V lost 2 bases and J 6 bases, leaving 12 bases between the germline ends. CDR1 and CDR2 from the germline V gene are SGDLS and YYNGEE. This CDR3 is 13 amino acids long. CDR3 bases: TGTGCCAGCAGCGTGGGTACAGGGTCCGAGCAGTACTTC. This gives the protein CASSVGTGSEQYF.

V is TRBV12-1 and J is TRBJ2-3; TRBD2, the table's D call, lacks a check against the DNA. TRBV12-1 corresponds to a pseudogene. The CDR3 runs 16 residues. DNA of the CDR3: TGTGCCAGCAGCTTTAGGGGTCCGGGGGATACAGATACGCAGTATTTT. Amino acids: CASSFRGPGDTDTQYF.